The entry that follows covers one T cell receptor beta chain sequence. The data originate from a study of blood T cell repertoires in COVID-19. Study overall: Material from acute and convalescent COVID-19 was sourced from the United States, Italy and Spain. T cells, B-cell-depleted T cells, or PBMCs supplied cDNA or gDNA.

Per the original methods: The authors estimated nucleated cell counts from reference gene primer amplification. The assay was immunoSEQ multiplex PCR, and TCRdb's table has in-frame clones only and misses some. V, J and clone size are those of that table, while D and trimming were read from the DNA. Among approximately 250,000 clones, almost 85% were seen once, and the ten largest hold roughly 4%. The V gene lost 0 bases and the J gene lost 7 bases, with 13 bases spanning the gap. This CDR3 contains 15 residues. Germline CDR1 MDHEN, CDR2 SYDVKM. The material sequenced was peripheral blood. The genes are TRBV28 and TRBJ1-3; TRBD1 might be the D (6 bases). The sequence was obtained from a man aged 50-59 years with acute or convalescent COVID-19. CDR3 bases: TGTGCCAGCAGTTTATGGGGGGCAGAGGGGAACACCATATATTTT. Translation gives CASSLWGAEGNTIYF.